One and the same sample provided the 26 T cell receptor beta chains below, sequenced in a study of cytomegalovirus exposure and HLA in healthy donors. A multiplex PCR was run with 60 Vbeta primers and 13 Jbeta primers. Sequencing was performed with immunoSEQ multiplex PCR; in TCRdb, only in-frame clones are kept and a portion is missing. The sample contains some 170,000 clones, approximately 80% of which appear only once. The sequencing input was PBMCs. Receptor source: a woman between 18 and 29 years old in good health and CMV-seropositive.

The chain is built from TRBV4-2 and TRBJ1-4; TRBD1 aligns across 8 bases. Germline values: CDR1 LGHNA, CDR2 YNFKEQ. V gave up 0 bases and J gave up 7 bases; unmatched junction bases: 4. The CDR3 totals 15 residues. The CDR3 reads CASSQDPDRVEKLFF. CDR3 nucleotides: TGTGCCAGCAGCCAAGACCCGGACAGGGTTGAAAAACTGTTTTTT.

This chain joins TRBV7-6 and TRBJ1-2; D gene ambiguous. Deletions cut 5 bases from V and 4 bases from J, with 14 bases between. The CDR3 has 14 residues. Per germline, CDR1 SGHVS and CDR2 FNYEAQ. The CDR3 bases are TGTGCCAGCAGCCCCTTGGAGGGCAGCTATGGCTACACCTTC. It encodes CASSPLEGSYGYTF. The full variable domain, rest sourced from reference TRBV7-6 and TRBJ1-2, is GAGVSQSPRYKVTKRGQDVALRCDPISGHVSLYWYRQALGQGPEFLTYFNYEAQQDKSGLPNDRFSAERPEGSISTLTIQRTEQRDSAMYRCASSPLEGSYGYTFGSGTRLTVV.

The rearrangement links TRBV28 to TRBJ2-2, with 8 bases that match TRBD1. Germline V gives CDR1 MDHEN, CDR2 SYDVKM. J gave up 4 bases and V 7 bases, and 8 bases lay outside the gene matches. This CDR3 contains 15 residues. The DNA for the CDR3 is TGTGCCAGCACCTTGAGACAGGGGATCACCGGGGAGCTGTTTTTT. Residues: CASTLRQGITGELFF.

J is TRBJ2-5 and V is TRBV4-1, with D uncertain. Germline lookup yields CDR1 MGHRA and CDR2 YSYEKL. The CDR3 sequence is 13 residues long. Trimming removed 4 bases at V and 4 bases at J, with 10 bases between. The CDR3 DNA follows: TGCGCCAGCAGCCGGTTAGCTTCAGAGACCCAGTACTTC. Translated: CASSRLASETQYF.

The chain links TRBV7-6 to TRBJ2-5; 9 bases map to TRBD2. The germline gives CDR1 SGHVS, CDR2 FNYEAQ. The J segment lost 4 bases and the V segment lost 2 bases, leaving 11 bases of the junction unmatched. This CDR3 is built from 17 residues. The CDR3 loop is CASSLLSSGVRGETQYF. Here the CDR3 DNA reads TGTGCCAGCAGCTTACTTTCTAGCGGGGTACGGGGAGAGACCCAGTACTTC.

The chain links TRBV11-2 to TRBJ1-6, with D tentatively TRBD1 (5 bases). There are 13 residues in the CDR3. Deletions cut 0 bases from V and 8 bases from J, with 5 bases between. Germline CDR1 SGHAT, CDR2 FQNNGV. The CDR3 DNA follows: TGTGCCAGCAGCTTAGAGACAGATTCACCCCTCCACTTT. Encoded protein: CASSLETDSPLHF. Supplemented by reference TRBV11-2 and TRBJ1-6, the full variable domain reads EAGVAQSPRYKIIEKRQSVAFWCNPISGHATLYWYQQILGQGPKLLIQFQNNGVVDDSQLPKDRFSAERLKGVDSTLKIQPAKLEDSAVYLCASSLETDSPLHFGNGTRLTVT.

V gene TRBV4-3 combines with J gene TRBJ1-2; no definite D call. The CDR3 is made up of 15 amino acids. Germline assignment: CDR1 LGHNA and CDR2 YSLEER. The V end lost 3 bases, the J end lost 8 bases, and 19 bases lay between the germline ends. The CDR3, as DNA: TGCGCCAGCAGCCACCCGGGAGTGGGCCACCGGGGCTACACCTTC. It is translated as CASSHPGVGHRGYTF.

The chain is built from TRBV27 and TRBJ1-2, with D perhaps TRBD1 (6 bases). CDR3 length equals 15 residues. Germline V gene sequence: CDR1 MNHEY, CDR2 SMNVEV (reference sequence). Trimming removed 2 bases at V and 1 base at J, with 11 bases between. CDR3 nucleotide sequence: TGTGCCAGCAGTTTAACAGGGCCCTTTAACTATGGCTACACCTTC. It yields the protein CASSLTGPFNYGYTF.

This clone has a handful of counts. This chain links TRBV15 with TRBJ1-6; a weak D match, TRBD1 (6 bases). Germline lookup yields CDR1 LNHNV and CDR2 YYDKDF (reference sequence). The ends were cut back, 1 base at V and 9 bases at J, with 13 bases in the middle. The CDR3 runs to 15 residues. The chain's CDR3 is CATSRGTADVSPLHF. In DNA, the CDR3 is TGTGCCACCAGCAGAGGGACAGCGGACGTTTCACCCCTCCACTTT.

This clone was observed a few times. CDR3 region: CASSLPTGFGYTF. The CDR3 region has the DNA TGTGCCAGCAGCTTACCGACAGGGTTTGGCTACACCTTC. The V and J genes are TRBV7-9 and TRBJ1-2; 7 bases align to TRBD1. The J segment lost 7 bases and the V segment lost 2 bases, leaving 4 bases of the junction unmatched. This CDR3 has 13 residues. The germline V gene has CDR1 SEHNR and CDR2 FQNEAQ (reference sequence).

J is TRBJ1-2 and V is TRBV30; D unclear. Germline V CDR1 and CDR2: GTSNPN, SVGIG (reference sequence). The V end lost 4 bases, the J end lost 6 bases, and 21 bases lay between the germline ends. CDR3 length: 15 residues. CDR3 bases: TGTGCCTGGACCCCACTCCTCTCCCCTTCCCATGGCTACACCTTC. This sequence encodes CAWTPLLSPSHGYTF. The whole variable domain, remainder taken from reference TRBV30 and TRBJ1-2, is SQTIHQWPATLVQPVGSPLSLECTVEGTSNPNLYWYRQAAGRGLQLLFYSVGIGQISSEVPQNLSASRPQDRQFILSSKKLLLSDSGFYLCAWTPLLSPSHGYTFGSGTRLTVV.

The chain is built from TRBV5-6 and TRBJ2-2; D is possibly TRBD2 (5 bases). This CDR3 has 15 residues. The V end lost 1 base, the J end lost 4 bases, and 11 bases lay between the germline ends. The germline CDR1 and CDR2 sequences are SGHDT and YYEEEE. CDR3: CASSLSSGVTGELFF. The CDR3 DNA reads TGTGCCAGCAGCTTGTCGTCCGGGGTCACCGGGGAGCTGTTTTTT. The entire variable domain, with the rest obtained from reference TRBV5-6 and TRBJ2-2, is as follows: DAGVTQSPTHLIKTRGQQVTLRCSPKSGHDTVSWYQQALGQGPQFIFQYYEEEERQRGNFPDRFSGHQFPNYSSELNVNALLLGDSALYLCASSLSSGVTGELFFGEGSRLTVL.

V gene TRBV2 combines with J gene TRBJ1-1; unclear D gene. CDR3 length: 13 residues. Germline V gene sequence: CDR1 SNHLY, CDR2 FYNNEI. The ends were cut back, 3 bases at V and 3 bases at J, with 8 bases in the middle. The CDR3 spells CASSEQAYTEAFF. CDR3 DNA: TGTGCCAGCAGTGAGCAGGCGTACACTGAAGCTTTCTTT.

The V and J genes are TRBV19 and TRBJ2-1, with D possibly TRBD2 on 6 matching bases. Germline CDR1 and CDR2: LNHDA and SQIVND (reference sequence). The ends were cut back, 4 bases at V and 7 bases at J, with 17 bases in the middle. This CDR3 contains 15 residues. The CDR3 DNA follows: TGTGCCAGTAGTACGCCGGGACTGGGTGGAAATGAGCAGTTCTTC. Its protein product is CASSTPGLGGNEQFF.

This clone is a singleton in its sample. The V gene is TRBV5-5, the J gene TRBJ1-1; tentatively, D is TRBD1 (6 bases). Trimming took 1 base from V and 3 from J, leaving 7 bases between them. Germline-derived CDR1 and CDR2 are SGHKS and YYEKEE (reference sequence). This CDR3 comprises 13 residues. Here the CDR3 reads CASSLQGYTEAFF. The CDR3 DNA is TGTGCCAGCAGCTTGCAGGGGTACACTGAAGCTTTCTTT.

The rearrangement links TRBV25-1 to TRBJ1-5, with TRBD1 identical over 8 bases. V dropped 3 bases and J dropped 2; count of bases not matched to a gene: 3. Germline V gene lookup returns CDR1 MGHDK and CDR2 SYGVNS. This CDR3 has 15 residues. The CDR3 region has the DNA TGTGCCAGCAGTGATGCGGGACAGGGCAATCAGCCCCAGCATTTT. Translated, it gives CASSDAGQGNQPQHF. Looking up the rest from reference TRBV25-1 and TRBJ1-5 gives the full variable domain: EADIYQTPRYLVIGTGKKITLECSQTMGHDKMYWYQQDPGMELHLIHYSYGVNSTEKGDLSSESTVSRIRTEHFPLTLESARPSHTSQYLCASSDAGQGNQPQHFGDGTRLSIL.

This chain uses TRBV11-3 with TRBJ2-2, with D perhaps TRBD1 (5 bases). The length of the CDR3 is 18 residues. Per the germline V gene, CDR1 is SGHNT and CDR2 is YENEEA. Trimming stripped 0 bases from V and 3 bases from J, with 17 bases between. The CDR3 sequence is CASSLEGLGDTYTGELFF. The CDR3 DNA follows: TGTGCCAGCAGCTTAGAGGGGCTAGGTGACACGTACACCGGGGAGCTGTTTTTT.

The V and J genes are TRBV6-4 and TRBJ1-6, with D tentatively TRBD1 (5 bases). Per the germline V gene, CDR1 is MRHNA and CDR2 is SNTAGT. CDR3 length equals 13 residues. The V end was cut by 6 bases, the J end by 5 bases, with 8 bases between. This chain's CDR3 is CASRGLDNSPLHF. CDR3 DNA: TGTGCCAGCAGGGGGCTAGATAATTCACCCCTCCACTTT.

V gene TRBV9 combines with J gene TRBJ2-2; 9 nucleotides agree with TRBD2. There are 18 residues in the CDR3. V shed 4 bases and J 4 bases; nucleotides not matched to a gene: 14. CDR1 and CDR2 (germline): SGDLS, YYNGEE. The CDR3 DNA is TGTGCCAGCAGCCCCCCCGGTTTCTTGCGGGGGGGCACCGGGGAGCTGTTTTTT. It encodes CASSPPGFLRGGTGELFF.

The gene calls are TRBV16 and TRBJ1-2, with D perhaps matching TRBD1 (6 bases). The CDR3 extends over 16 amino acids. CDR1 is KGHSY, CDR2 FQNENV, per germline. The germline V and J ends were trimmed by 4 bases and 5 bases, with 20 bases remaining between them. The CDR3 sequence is CASSRTDSGPLYGYTF. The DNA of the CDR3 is TGTGCCAGCAGCCGAACGGACAGCGGCCCCCTATATGGCTACACCTTC.

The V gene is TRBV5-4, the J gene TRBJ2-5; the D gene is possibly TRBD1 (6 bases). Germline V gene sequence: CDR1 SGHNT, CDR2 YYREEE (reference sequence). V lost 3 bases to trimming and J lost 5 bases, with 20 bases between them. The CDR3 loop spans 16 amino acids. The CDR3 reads CASSSGDINLGETQYF. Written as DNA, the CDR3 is TGTGCCAGCAGCTCCGGGGACATTAATCTGGGGGAGACCCAGTACTTC.

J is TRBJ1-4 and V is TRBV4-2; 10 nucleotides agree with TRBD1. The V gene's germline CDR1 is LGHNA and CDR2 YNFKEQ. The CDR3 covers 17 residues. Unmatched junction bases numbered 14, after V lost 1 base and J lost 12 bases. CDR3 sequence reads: CASSQAGSGTGDTELFF. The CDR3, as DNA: TGTGCCAGCAGCCAAGCGGGATCCGGGACAGGGGACACCGAACTGTTTTTT.

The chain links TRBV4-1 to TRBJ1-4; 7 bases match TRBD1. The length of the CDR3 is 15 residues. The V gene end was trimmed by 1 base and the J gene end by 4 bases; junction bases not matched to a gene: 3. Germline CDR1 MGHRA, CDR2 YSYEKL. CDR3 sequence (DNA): TGCGCCAGCAGCCAAGCAGGGGGTAATAATGAAAAACTGTTTTTT. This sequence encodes CASSQAGGNNEKLFF.

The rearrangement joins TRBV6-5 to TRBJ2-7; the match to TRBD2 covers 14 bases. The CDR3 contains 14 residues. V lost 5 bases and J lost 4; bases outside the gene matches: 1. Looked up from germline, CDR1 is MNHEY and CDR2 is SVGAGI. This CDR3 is CASSRTSGGYEQYF. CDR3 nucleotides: TGTGCCAGCAGTCGGACTAGCGGGGGGTACGAGCAGTACTTC.

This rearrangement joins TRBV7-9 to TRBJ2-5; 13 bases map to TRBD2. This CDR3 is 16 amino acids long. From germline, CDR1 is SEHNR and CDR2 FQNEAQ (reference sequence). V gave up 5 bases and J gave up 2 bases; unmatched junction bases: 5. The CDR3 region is CASSQGLAGKQETQYF. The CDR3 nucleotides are TGTGCCAGCAGCCAGGGACTAGCGGGGAAGCAAGAGACCCAGTACTTC. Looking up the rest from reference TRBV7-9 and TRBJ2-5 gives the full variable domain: DTGVSQNPRHKITKRGQNVTFRCDPISEHNRLYWYRQTLGQGPEFLTYFQNEAQLEKSRLLSDRFSAERPKGSFSTLEIQRTEQGDSAMYLCASSQGLAGKQETQYFGPGTRLLVL.

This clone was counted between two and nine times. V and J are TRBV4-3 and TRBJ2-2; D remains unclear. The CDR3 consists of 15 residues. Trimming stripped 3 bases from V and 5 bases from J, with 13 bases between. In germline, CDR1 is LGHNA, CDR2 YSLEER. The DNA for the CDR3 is TGCGCCAGCAGCCACTTCCTCGGGTCGACCGGGGAGCTGTTTTTT. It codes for CASSHFLGSTGELFF.